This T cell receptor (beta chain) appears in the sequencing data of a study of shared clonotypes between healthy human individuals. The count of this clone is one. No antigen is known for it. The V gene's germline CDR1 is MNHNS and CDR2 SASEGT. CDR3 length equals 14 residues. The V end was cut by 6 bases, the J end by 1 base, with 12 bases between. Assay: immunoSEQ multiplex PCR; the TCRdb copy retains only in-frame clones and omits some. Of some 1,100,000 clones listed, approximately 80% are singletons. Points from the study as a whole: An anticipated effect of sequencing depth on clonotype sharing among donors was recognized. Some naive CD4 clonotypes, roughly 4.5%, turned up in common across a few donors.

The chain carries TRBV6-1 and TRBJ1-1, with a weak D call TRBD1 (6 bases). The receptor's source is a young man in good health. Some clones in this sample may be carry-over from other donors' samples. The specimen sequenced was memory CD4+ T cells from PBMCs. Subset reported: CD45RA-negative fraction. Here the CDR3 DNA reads TGTGCCAGCAGCACAGGGCTGTCGAACACTGAAGCTTTCTTT. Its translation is CASSTGLSNTEAFF.